The sequence of this TCR beta chain was determined in a study of early T cells in non-severe SARS-CoV-2 infection. Study at large: Bulk RNA taken from unsorted whole blood was sequenced, leaving chains unpaired. Study outcomes and limitations: Anti-spike CD8 specificities were favored by VDJdb matching, whose results missed private and CD4 specificities.

V was cut by 5 bases and J by 2 bases, with 10 bases left in between. This CDR3 region has 14 residues. Germline CDR1 and CDR2: SGHTA and FQGTGA. Individual cDNA molecules received unique molecular identifiers during library preparation. TCRdb called the 5' RACE reads again in MiXCR, with one record for every CDR3 protein. In the table there are over 70,000 distinct CDR3 sequences, about an eighth of which are singletons. This clonotype was seen only a few times. Its antigen is not identified. The source material was whole blood. V usage is TRBV7-3 and J usage is TRBJ2-1; TRBD1 is a possible D gene (6 bases). This receptor was obtained from an adult who was a healthcare worker with PCR-confirmed SARS-CoV-2 infection or an uninfected control (not recorded which). CDR3 coding DNA: TGTGCCAGCAGCATAGGGGGTACCTACAATGAGCAGTTCTTC. This translates into CASSIGGTYNEQFF.